The 7 T cell receptor beta chains below come from one sample, sequenced in a study of post-analysis software for immune sequencing data. Their specific antigens are unknown. Unique molecular identifiers tagged the TCR beta cDNA libraries. TCRdb reprocessed the PCR reads via MiXCR and lists one record per CDR3 protein. The data show around 400,000 distinct CDR3 sequences, roughly 35% seen once. Findings of the study overall: In patients, about 5 TRBV segments were more frequent than in controls, with TRBV5-6, TRBV5-1 and TRBV20-1 among them.

What was sequenced was blood. All receptors derive from a girl between 5 and 17 years old with multiple sclerosis.

This clonotype was observed once. This likely stems from a read error, as it lies one base from a far larger clone. This rearrangement joins TRBV5-5 to TRBJ2-3, with D hard to call. In germline, CDR1 is SGHKS, CDR2 YYEKEE (reference sequence). CDR3 length: 11 amino acids. The V gene lost 1 base and the J gene lost 6 bases, with 3 bases spanning the gap. This chain's CDR3 is CASSLCDTQYF. CDR3 DNA sequence: TGTGCCAGCAGCTTGTGTGATACGCAGTATTTT. The full variable domain, with the rest looked up from reference TRBV5-5 and TRBJ2-3, is DAGVTQSPTHLIKTRGQQVTLRCSPISGHKSVSWYQQVLGQGPQFIFQYYEKEERGRGNFPDRFSARQFPNYSSELNVNALLLGDSALYLCASSLCDTQYFGPGTRLTVL.

The chain employs TRBV19 and TRBJ2-1; D is possibly TRBD1 or TRBD2 (6 bases each). Trimming removed 9 bases from V and 5 bases from J, with 20 bases in between. Germline CDR1 LNHDA, CDR2 SQIVND (reference sequence). The CDR3 is 15 amino acids. The CDR3 here is CASRPGGRRDNEQFF. CDR3 coding DNA: TGTGCCAGCAGACCCGGGGGCCGAAGGGACAATGAGCAGTTCTTC.

The J gene is TRBJ2-7, the V gene TRBV9; D remains unclear. CDR1 and CDR2 from the germline V gene are SGDLS and YYNGEE. The CDR3 sequence is 15 residues long. V lost 3 bases and J 0 bases, leaving 13 bases between the germline ends. This CDR3 is CASSGGSPGSYEQYF. The CDR3 DNA follows: TGTGCCAGCAGCGGGGGATCCCCGGGCTCCTACGAGCAGTACTTC. Variable domain in full (rest from reference TRBV9 and TRBJ2-7): DSGVTQTPKHLITATGQRVTLRCSPRSGDLSVYWYQQSLDQGLQFLIQYYNGEERAKGNILERFSAQQFPDLHSELNLSSLELGDSALYFCASSGGSPGSYEQYFGPGTRLTVT.

The table lists this clonotype with a few counts. The chain combines TRBV7-6 with TRBJ2-7; D unresolved. Germline V lookup: CDR1 SGHVS, CDR2 FNYEAQ. CDR3 length equals 13 residues. Trimming removed 5 bases from V and 6 bases from J, with 14 bases in between. CDR3 region: CASSQRLGREQYF. For the CDR3, the DNA is TGTGCCAGCAGCCAACGATTGGGTCGCGAGCAGTACTTC.

The V call is TRBV7-9, the J call TRBJ2-7; D is perhaps TRBD2 (6 bases). Germline V gives CDR1 SEHNR, CDR2 FQNEAQ (reference sequence). The CDR3 has 11 amino acids. Trimming shortened V by 8 bases and J by 6 bases, and 11 bases separated the two germline ends. CDR3 protein: CASQIGGEQYF. The CDR3 DNA follows: TGTGCCAGCCAAATCGGGGGCGAGCAGTACTTC.

This clonotype turned up a few times. The genes are TRBV20-1 and TRBJ2-3; D is tentatively TRBD1 or TRBD2 (6 bases each). Germline CDR1 DFQATT, CDR2 SNEGSKA (reference sequence). This CDR3 comprises 15 residues. V lost 3 bases, J lost 1 base, and 14 bases lay in between. DNA for the CDR3: TGCAGTGCTAGGGACAGTAGGGAGGGCACAGATACGCAGTATTTT. The encoded protein is CSARDSREGTDTQYF.

This clonotype was observed a handful of times. V gene TRBV2 combines with J gene TRBJ2-3; TRBD2 matches at 9 bases. Germline V gene lookup returns CDR1 SNHLY and CDR2 FYNNEI. The ends lost 1 base at V and 4 bases at J; junction bases unmatched: 6. The CDR3 covers 16 residues. CDR3 nucleotides: TGTGCCAGCAGTGAAGAGGGCGGGGGGGCCCCAGATACGCAGTATTTT. Encoded protein: CASSEEGGGAPDTQYF. The variable domain in full, completed from reference TRBV2 and TRBJ2-3, reads EPEVTQTPSHQVTQMGQEVILRCVPISNHLYFYWYRQILGQKVEFLVSFYNNEISEKSEIFDDQFSVERPDGSNFTLKIRSTKLEDSAMYFCASSEEGGGAPDTQYFGPGTRLTVL.